Listed below are T cell receptor beta chains from one sample, sequenced in a study of blood T cell repertoires in COVID-19. Generated by immunoSEQ multiplex PCR, the TCRdb table keeps only in-frame clones and is missing some. The sample comprises approximately 260,000 clones, 65% to 85% of which are singletons, and 4% to 4.5% rests with the top ten. What was sequenced was peripheral blood. These receptors came from a woman aged 40 to 49 with active or convalescent COVID-19. Each CDR3 is given with its conserved first and last residue. D genes are given only for firm matches. Clone size is stated in some rows and not others, as once, few, many or a class when expanded.

j_call clone_size d_call v_call cdr3_nt cdr3_aa
TRBJ1-1 - - TRBV20-1 TGCAGTGCTAGTTCAGGGGAAAGAGAAGCTTTCTTT CSASSGEREAFF
TRBJ1-6 - TRBD1 TRBV10-1 TGCGCCAGCAGGGGGACAGGGGAAAATTCACCCCTCCACTTT CASRGTGENSPLHF
TRBJ2-5 - TRBD2 TRBV10-3 TGTGCCATCAAGGAGAGCGGGGGGGCCGATGAGACCCAGTACTTC CAIKESGGADETQYF
TRBJ2-5 - TRBD1 TRBV29-1 TGCAGCGTTGAATTTAGGGACAGGTTTGAGACCCAGTACTTC CSVEFRDRFETQYF
TRBJ1-5 many - TRBV7-2 TGTGCCAGCAGCTCCCTCGGTAGCAATCAGCCCCAGCATTTT CASSSLGSNQPQHF
TRBJ1-1 - - TRBV10-1 TGCGCCAGCAGTGAAGGGGCGGACACTGAAGCTTTCTTT CASSEGADTEAFF
TRBJ2-1 - TRBD2 TRBV4-1 TGCGCCAGCAGCCAAGAAGGCTCTAGCGGATACAATGAGCAGTTCTTC CASSQEGSSGYNEQFF
TRBJ1-3 - - TRBV2 TGTGCCAGCAGTGGTCCAGGTGGAAACACCATATATTTT CASSGPGGNTIYF
TRBJ1-5 - TRBD1 TRBV2 TGTGCCAGCAACCCTAGACAGGGGACGTCCCAGCCCCAGCATTTT CASNPRQGTSQPQHF
TRBJ2-1 - TRBD2 TRBV4-2 TGTGCCAGCAGCCAAGGGCAGCTAGCGGTCTACAATGAGCAGTTCTTC CASSQGQLAVYNEQFF
TRBJ1-1 - - TRBV18 TGTGCCAGCTCACCAGTTGGAGACACTGAAGCTTTCTTT CASSPVGDTEAFF
TRBJ2-1 - - TRBV7-2 TGTGCCAGCAGCAACTATTGGGATGAGCAGTTCTTC CASSNYWDEQFF
TRBJ1-1 few - TRBV19 TGTGCCAGTAGTATCGGTAGGGGCACTGAAGCTTTCTTT CASSIGRGTEAFF
TRBJ1-2 many - TRBV4-2 TGTGCCAGTCCTCAGAAATTGTCTCGAAAGGGGAAATATGGCTACACCTTC CASPQKLSRKGKYGYTF
TRBJ1-1 - - TRBV5-1 TGCGCCAGCAGAGGACAACGGAACACTGAAGCTTTCTTT CASRGQRNTEAFF
TRBJ2-2 many - TRBV2 TGTGCCAGCATGTTGGGGGCTTACACCGGGGAGCTGTTTTTT CASMLGAYTGELFF
TRBJ2-3 - - TRBV1 TGCACCAGCAGCCAAGTGAGCCCGAGCACAGATACGCAGTATTTT CTSSQVSPSTDTQYF
TRBJ2-2 few TRBD1 TRBV3-1/TRBV3-2 TGTGCCAGCAGCCAAGAACAGGGGACCGGGGAGCTGTTTTTT CASSQEQGTGELFF